This TCR beta chain stems from a study of blood T cell repertoires in COVID-19. Study summary: Samples taken during acute and convalescent COVID-19 were collected in the United States, Italy and Spain. Nucleic acid was either cDNA or gDNA, and it came from T cells, B-cell-depleted T cells, or PBMCs.

Methods used by the authors: Counts of nucleated cells, estimated from reference gene primer amplification, were obtained. Here immunoSEQ multiplex PCR was the method, and the copy in TCRdb shows in-frame clones only, minus some. The V and J calls and clone size were taken over from that table, and D and trimming were inferred from the DNA. This table has 70,000 to 75,000 clones, 88% appearing once. This CDR3 has 15 amino acids. The junction had 11 bases not matched to a gene; V was cut back by 2 bases and J by 10 bases. Germline CDR1 and CDR2: SGHTA and FQGNSA. The chain uses TRBV7-2 and TRBJ2-1; 7 nucleotides match TRBD2. This receptor was identified in a human donor in a cohort sampled during active COVID-19. Sequenced input: peripheral blood. CDR3 sequence: CASSLTLAATREQFF. The CDR3 bases are TGTGCCAGCAGCTTAACGCTAGCGGCCACCAGAGAGCAGTTCTTC.